The 17 T cell receptor beta chains given below trace back to one sample, sequenced in a study of cytomegalovirus exposure and HLA in healthy donors. Vbeta (60) and Jbeta (13) primers were used in the PCR. Sequencing was performed with immunoSEQ multiplex PCR; in TCRdb, only in-frame clones are kept and a portion is missing. The sample yields approximately 110,000 clones, 60% to 80% seen once. What was sequenced was PBMCs. The receptors were sampled from a man aged 18 to 30 in good health and CMV-seropositive.

This chain uses TRBV29-1 with TRBJ2-7; TRBD2 agrees at 11 bases. The junction had 5 bases not matched to a gene; V was cut back by 2 bases and J by 5 bases. CDR1 is SQVTM and CDR2 is ANQGSEA in the germline V gene. This CDR3 is 14 amino acids long. CDR3 bases: TGCAGCGTTGAATCTAGCGGGGGGTTCGACGAGCAGTACTTC. As protein: CSVESSGGFDEQYF.

The chain has TRBV28 and TRBJ2-5, with TRBD2 matching over 8 bases. CDR1 and CDR2 (germline): MDHEN, SYDVKM. CDR3 size: 12 residues. After removal of 3 bases from V and 7 bases from J, the junction contained 1 base not matched to a gene. CDR3 DNA sequence: TGTGCCAGCAGTTTGCTAGCGGGGACCCAGTACTTC. This sequence encodes CASSLLAGTQYF.

This chain joins TRBV4-2 and TRBJ1-6, with TRBD1 as a possible D gene (5 bases). The V and J ends lost 1 base and 10 bases respectively, with 14 bases between them. The CDR3 is 15 residues long. Per the germline V gene, CDR1 is LGHNA and CDR2 is YNFKEQ. The CDR3 region has the DNA TGTGCCAGCAGCCAAGTCCCAGGGAACCACTCACCCCTCCACTTT. This gives the protein CASSQVPGNHSPLHF.

The chain uses TRBV4-1 and TRBJ2-1; 10 bases line up with TRBD1. V was pared by 1 base and J by 8 bases, with 11 bases of the junction left unmatched. This CDR3 is built from 17 residues. Germline-derived CDR1 and CDR2 are MGHRA and YSYEKL. The CDR3 DNA sequence: TGCGCCAGCAGCCAAGTCCCCGGGACAGGGGAAGGAGATGAGCAGTTCTTC. The encoded protein is CASSQVPGTGEGDEQFF.

This clone was recorded a few times. The chain combines TRBV28 with TRBJ1-4; TRBD1 agrees at 7 bases. The trim removed 3 bases at V and 5 bases at J, leaving 6 bases unmatched. CDR1 and CDR2 (germline): MDHEN, SYDVKM. CDR3 length equals 15 residues. CDR3 bases: TGTGCCAGCAGTTTTAGAAGGGGGCGGAATGAAAAACTGTTTTTT. Translating gives CASSFRRGRNEKLFF.

The V call is TRBV10-3, the J call TRBJ1-1; TRBD1 matches 7 bases. The CDR3 totals 13 residues. Germline CDR1 reads ENHRY; CDR2 reads SYGVKD. V was pared by 10 bases and J by 0 bases, with 5 bases of the junction left unmatched. CDR3 nucleotides: TGTGCCACCGGCAGGGGGATGAACACTGAAGCTTTCTTT. This encodes CATGRGMNTEAFF.

The chain couples TRBV2 to TRBJ2-5; 8 bases align to TRBD2. Germline CDR1 and CDR2: SNHLY and FYNNEI. The trim removed 6 bases at V and 2 bases at J, leaving 2 bases unmatched. The CDR3 is 13 amino acids. Written as DNA, the CDR3 is TGTGCCAGCAGGGGGACTAGTCAAGAGACCCAGTACTTC. This translates into CASRGTSQETQYF.

This clone was seen only a few times. The rearrangement links TRBV13 to TRBJ2-2; 14 bases are shared with TRBD2. Germline V gives CDR1 PRHDT, CDR2 FYEKMQ (reference sequence). The CDR3 length is 16 residues. Trimming cost V 5 bases and J 4 bases; bases outside gene matches: 3. CDR3 in amino acids: CASSRGTSGGTGELFF. The CDR3 region has the DNA TGTGCCAGCAGCCGTGGGACTAGCGGGGGCACCGGGGAGCTGTTTTTT.

V is TRBV28 and J is TRBJ2-3; a possible D gene is TRBD2 (5 bases). Trimming stripped 2 bases from V and 10 bases from J, with 16 bases between. The germline CDR1 and CDR2 sequences are MDHEN and SYDVKM. This CDR3 comprises 14 residues. The CDR3 nucleotides read TGTGCCAGCAGTTTAAAGTGGTCGGGGTTTGCGCAGTATTTT. The encoded protein is CASSLKWSGFAQYF.

The V and J genes are TRBV19 and TRBJ2-2; 14 nucleotides agree with TRBD2. The CDR3 consists of 18 residues. The J segment lost 2 bases and the V segment lost 5 bases, leaving 7 bases of the junction unmatched. The germline gives CDR1 LNHDA, CDR2 SQIVND (reference sequence). The chain's CDR3 is CASSPRTSGGPNTGELFF. In nucleotides, the CDR3 is TGTGCCAGTAGTCCTCGGACTAGCGGGGGGCCAAACACCGGGGAGCTGTTTTTT.

This clone was counted at least ten times. The chain has TRBV4-1 and TRBJ2-1; tentative D call: TRBD1 (5 bases). CDR3 length equals 12 residues. Trimming shortened V by 1 base and J by 9 bases, and 7 bases separated the two germline ends. The germline CDR1 and CDR2 sequences are MGHRA and YSYEKL. CDR3 in DNA: TGCGCCAGCAGCCAAGGGGGCAGTGAGCAGTTCTTC. It is translated as CASSQGGSEQFF.

The sample holds one count of this clone. The chain has TRBV6-1 and TRBJ2-1; 8 nucleotides match TRBD1. The junction had 9 bases not matched to a gene; V was cut back by 7 bases and J by 4 bases. Germline CDR1 reads MNHNS; CDR2 reads SASEGT. The CDR3 is made up of 15 amino acids. CDR3 sequence: CASTRRDRTYNEQFF. CDR3 in DNA: TGTGCCAGCACACGCCGGGACAGGACATACAATGAGCAGTTCTTC.

The chain uses TRBV7-2 and TRBJ2-7; 10 bases agree with TRBD2. The germline gives CDR1 SGHTA, CDR2 FQGNSA. V trimming: 3 bases; J trimming: 4 bases; junction bases outside the gene matches: 12. There are 17 residues in the CDR3. In nucleotides, the CDR3 is TGTGCCAGCAGCTTCAACAGCGGGGGGGCCTTAGGGTACGAGCAGTACGTC. It encodes CASSFNSGGALGYEQYV.

J is TRBJ2-7 and V is TRBV5-5, with 7 bases fitting TRBD1. CDR1 SGHKS and CDR2 YYEKEE come from the germline V gene (reference sequence). V trimming: 3 bases; J trimming: 3 bases; junction bases outside the gene matches: 6. This CDR3 has 14 residues. CDR3 residues: CASSWDSASYEQYV. CDR3 bases: TGTGCCAGCAGCTGGGACAGCGCGAGCTACGAGCAGTACGTC.

Only a few counts were recorded for this clone. This sequence joins TRBV27 and TRBJ1-5, with a possible D match to TRBD1 (5 bases). The CDR3 has 14 residues. V was pared by 3 bases and J by 1 base, with 7 bases between. Germline assignment: CDR1 MNHEY and CDR2 SMNVEV (reference sequence). CDR3 loop: CASSLKGSNQPQHF. The CDR3 DNA sequence: TGTGCCAGCAGTTTGAAGGGGAGCAATCAGCCCCAGCATTTT.

The sample holds a few counts of this clone. This chain's CDR3 is CASSARDRGVQPQHF. Here the CDR3 DNA reads TGTGCCAGCAGCGCACGTGATCGCGGAGTCCAGCCCCAGCATTTT. The chain recombines TRBV6-7 with TRBJ1-5; D uncertain. TRBV6-7 is labeled an ORF, and its function is uncertain. V lost 6 bases to trimming and J lost 7 bases, with 19 bases between them. The CDR3 length is 15 residues.

The rearrangement joins TRBV27 to TRBJ2-3; 7 bases agree with TRBD1. The V segment lost 2 bases and the J segment 4 bases; nucleotides outside the gene matches: 6. CDR1 is MNHEY, CDR2 SMNVEV, per germline (reference sequence). CDR3 length: 15 amino acids. CDR3 loop: CASSLPGQVPDTQYF. The CDR3 DNA sequence: TGTGCCAGCAGTTTACCCGGACAGGTACCAGATACGCAGTATTTT.